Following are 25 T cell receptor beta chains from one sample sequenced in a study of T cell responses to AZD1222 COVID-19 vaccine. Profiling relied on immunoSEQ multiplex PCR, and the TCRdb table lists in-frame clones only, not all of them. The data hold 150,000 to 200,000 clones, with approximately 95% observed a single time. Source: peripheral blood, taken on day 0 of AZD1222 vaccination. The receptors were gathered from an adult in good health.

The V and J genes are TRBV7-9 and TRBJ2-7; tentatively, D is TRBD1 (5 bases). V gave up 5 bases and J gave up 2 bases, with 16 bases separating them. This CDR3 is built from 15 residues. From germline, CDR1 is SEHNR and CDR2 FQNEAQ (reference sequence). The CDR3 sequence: CASSTFMDIAYEQYF. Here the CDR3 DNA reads TGTGCCAGCAGCACCTTCATGGACATAGCCTACGAGCAGTACTTC.

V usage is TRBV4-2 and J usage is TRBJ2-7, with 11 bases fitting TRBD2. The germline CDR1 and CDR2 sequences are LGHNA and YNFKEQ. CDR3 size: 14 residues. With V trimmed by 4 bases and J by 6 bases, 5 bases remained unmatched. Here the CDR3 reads CASSLLAGAGEQYF. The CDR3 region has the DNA TGTGCCAGCAGCCTACTAGCGGGAGCCGGCGAGCAGTACTTC.

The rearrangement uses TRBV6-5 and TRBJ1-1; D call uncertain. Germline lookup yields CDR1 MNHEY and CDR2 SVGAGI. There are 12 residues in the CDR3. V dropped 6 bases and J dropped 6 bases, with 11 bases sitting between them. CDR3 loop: CASSLAGAEAFF. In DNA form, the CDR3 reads TGTGCCAGCAGCCTCGCCGGGGCTGAAGCTTTCTTT.

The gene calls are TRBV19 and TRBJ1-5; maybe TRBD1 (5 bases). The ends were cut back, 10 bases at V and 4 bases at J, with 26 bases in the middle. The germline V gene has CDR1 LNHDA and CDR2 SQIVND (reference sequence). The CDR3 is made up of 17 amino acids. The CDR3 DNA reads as TGTGCCACCTCTCTAAGGGGAGCGGGGGGGACGAATCAGCCCCAGCATTTT. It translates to CATSLRGAGGTNQPQHF.

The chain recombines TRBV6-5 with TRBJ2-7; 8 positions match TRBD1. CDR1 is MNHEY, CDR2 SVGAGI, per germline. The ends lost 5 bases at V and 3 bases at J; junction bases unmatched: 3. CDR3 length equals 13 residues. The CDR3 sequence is CASSRTGNYEQYF. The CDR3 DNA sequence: TGTGCCAGCAGTAGGACAGGGAACTACGAGCAGTACTTC.

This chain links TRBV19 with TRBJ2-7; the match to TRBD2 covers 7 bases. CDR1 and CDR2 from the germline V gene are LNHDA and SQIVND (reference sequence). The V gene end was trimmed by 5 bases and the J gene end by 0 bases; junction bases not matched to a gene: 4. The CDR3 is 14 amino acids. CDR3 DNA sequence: TGTGCCAGTAGTGTCTCTAGCGGCTCCTACGAGCAGTACTTC. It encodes CASSVSSGSYEQYF.

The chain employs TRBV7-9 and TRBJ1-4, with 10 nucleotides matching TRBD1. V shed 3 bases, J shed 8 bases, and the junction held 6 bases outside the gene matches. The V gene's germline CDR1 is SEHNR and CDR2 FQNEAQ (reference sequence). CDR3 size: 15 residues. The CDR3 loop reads CASSFRQGAGEKLFF. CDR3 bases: TGTGCCAGCAGCTTCCGACAGGGGGCAGGAGAAAAACTGTTTTTT. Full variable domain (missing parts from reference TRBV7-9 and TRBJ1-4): DTGVSQNPRHKITKRGQNVTFRCDPISEHNRLYWYRQTLGQGPEFLTYFQNEAQLEKSRLLSDRFSAERPKGSFSTLEIQRTEQGDSAMYLCASSFRQGAGEKLFFGSGTQLSVL.

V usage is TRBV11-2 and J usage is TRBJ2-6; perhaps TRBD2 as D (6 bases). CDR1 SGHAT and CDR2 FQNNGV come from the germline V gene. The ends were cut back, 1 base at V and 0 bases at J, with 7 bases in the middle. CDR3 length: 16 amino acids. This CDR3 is CASSLGGNSGANVLTF. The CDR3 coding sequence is TGTGCCAGCAGCTTAGGCGGGAACTCTGGGGCCAACGTCCTGACTTTC.

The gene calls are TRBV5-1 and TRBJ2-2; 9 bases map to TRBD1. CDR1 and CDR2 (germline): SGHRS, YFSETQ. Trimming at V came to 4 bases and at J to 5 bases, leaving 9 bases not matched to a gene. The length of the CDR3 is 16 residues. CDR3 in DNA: TGCGCCAGCAGCCCGGACAGGGGTCGGAGTACCGGGGAGCTGTTTTTT. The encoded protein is CASSPDRGRSTGELFF.

CDR3 sequence: CASSFWQGVEAFF. The CDR3 nucleotides are TGCGCCAGCAGCTTTTGGCAGGGGGTGGAAGCTTTCTTT. The J gene is TRBJ1-1, the V gene TRBV5-1; TRBD1 aligns across 7 bases. Germline CDR1 and CDR2: SGHRS and YFSETQ. CDR3 length equals 13 residues. The trim removed 2 bases at V and 8 bases at J, leaving 6 bases unmatched. Full variable domain (remainder filled in from reference TRBV5-1 and TRBJ1-1): KAGVTQTPRYLIKTRGQQVTLSCSPISGHRSVSWYQQTPGQGLQFLFEYFSETQRNKGNFPGRFSGRQFSNSRSEMNVSTLELGDSALYLCASSFWQGVEAFFGQGTRLTVV.

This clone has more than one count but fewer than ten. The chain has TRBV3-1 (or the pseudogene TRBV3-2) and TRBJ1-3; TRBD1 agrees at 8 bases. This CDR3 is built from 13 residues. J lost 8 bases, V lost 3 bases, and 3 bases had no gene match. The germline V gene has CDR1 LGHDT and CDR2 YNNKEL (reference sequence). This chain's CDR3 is CASSQTGVDTIYF. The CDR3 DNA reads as TGTGCCAGCAGCCAGACAGGGGTGGACACCATATATTTT.

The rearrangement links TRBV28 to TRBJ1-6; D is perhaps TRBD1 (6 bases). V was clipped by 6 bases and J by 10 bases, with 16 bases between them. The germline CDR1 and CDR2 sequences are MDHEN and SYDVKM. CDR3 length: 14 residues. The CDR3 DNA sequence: TGTGCCAGCAGCTTGACAGGTTTAGTCTCACCCCTCCACTTT. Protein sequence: CASSLTGLVSPLHF. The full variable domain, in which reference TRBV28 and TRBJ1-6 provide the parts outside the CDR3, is DVKVTQSSRYLVKRTGEKVFLECVQDMDHENMFWYRQDPGLGLRLIYFSYDVKMKEKGDIPEGYSVSREKKERFSLILESASTNQTSMYLCASSLTGLVSPLHFGNGTRLTVT.

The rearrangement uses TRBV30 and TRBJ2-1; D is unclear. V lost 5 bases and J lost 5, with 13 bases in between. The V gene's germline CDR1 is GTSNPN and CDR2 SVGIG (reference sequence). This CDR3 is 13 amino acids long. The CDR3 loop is CAWGSVGHNEQFF. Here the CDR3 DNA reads TGTGCCTGGGGGTCGGTAGGTCACAATGAGCAGTTCTTC. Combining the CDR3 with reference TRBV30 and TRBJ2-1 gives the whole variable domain SQTIHQWPATLVQPVGSPLSLECTVEGTSNPNLYWYRQAAGRGLQLLFYSVGIGQISSEVPQNLSASRPQDRQFILSSKKLLLSDSGFYLCAWGSVGHNEQFFGPGTRLTVL.

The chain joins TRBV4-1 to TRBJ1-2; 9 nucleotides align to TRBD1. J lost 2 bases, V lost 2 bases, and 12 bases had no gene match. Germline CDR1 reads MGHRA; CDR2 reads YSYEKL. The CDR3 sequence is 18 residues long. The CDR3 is CASSQKQGALLGNYGYTF. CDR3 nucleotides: TGCGCCAGCAGCCAAAAACAGGGGGCTTTGCTGGGCAACTATGGCTACACCTTC.

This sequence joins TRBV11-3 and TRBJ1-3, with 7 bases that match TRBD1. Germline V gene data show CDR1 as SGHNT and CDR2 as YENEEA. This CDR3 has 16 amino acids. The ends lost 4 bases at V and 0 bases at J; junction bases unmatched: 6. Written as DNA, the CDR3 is TGTGCCAGCAGCTCAGGGGGACAGACCTCTGGAAACACCATATATTTT. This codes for CASSSGGQTSGNTIYF. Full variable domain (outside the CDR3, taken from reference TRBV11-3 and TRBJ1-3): EAGVVQSPRYKIIEKKQPVAFWCNPISGHNTLYWYLQNLGQGPELLIRYENEEAVDDSQLPKDRFSAERLKGVDSTLKIQPAELGDSAVYLCASSSGGQTSGNTIYFGEGSWLTVV.

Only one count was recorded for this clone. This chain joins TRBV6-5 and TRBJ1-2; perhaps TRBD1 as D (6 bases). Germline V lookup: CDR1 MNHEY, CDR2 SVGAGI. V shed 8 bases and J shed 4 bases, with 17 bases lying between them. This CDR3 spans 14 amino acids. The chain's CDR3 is CASYRGAVGYGYTF. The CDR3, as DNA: TGTGCCAGCTATCGGGGGGCGGTAGGCTATGGCTACACCTTC.

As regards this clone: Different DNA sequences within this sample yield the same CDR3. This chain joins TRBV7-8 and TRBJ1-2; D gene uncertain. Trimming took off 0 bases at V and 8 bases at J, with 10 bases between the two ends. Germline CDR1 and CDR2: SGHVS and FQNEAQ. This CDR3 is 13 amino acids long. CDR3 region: CASSLAGGNGYTF. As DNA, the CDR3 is TGTGCCAGCAGCTTAGCAGGCGGTAACGGCTACACCTTC.

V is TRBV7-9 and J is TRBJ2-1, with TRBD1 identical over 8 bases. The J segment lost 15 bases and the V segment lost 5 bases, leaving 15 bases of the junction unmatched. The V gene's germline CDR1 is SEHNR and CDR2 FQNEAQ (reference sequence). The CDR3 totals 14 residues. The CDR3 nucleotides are TGTGCCAGCAGCGCCCGCAGGACAGGGATGAATCGGTTCTTC. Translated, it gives CASSARRTGMNRFF. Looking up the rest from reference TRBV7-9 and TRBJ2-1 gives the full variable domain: DTGVSQNPRHKITKRGQNVTFRCDPISEHNRLYWYRQTLGQGPEFLTYFQNEAQLEKSRLLSDRFSAERPKGSFSTLEIQRTEQGDSAMYLCASSARRTGMNRFFGPGTRLTVL.

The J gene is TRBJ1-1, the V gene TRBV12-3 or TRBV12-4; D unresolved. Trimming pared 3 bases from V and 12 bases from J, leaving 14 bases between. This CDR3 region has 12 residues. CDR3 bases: TGTGCCAGCAGTTTCACGCAGCTGACGTCTTTCTTT. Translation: CASSFTQLTSFF.

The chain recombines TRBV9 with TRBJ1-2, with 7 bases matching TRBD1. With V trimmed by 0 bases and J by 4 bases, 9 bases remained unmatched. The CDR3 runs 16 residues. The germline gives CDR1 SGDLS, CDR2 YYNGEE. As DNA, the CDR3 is TGTGCCAGCAGCGTAGGAGTAGGGGGCGCAGGCTATGGCTACACCTTC. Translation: CASSVGVGGAGYGYTF. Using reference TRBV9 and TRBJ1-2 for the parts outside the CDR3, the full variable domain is DSGVTQTPKHLITATGQRVTLRCSPRSGDLSVYWYQQSLDQGLQFLIQYYNGEERAKGNILERFSAQQFPDLHSELNLSSLELGDSALYFCASSVGVGGAGYGYTFGSGTRLTVV.

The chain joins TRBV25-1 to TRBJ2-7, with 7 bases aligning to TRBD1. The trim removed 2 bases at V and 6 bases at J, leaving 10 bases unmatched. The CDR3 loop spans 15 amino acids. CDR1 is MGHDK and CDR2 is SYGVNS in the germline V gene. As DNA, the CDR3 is TGTGCCAGCAGTGAAAACAGGGGCTATTCGCGCGAGCAGTACTTC. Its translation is CASSENRGYSREQYF.

The DNA of the CDR3 is TGTGCCAGCAGCCTTTCAACGACAGGGCCCGACCACTTT. Its protein product is CASSLSTTGPDHF. The chain carries TRBV5-5 and TRBJ1-6; 7 nucleotides match TRBD1. The CDR3 extends over 13 amino acids. From germline, CDR1 is SGHKS and CDR2 YYEKEE (reference sequence). The V segment lost 4 bases and the J segment 18 bases; nucleotides outside the gene matches: 13.

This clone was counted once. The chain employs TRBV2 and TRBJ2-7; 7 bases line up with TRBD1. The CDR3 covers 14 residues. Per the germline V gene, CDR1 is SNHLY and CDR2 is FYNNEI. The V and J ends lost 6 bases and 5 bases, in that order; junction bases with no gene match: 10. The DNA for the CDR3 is TGTGCCAGCAGCATAACAGGGGTACGGAACGAGCAGTACTTC. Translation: CASSITGVRNEQYF. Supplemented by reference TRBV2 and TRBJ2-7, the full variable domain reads EPEVTQTPSHQVTQMGQEVILRCVPISNHLYFYWYRQILGQKVEFLVSFYNNEISEKSEIFDDQFSVERPDGSNFTLKIRSTKLEDSAMYFCASSITGVRNEQYFGPGTRLTVT.

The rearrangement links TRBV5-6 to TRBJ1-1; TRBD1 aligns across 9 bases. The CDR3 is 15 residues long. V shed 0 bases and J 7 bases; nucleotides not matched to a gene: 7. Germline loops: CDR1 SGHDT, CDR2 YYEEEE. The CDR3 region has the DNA TGTGCCAGCAGCTTGGACAGGGGGCGAGGGGTTGAAGCTTTCTTT. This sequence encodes CASSLDRGRGVEAFF.

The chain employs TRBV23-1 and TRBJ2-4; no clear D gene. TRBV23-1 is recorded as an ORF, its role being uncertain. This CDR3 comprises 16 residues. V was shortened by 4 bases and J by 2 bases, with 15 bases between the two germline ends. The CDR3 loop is CASSPTCPNTKNIQYF. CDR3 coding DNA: TGCGCCAGCAGTCCTACTTGCCCAAACACCAAAAACATTCAGTACTTC.